These T cell receptor beta chains were read from a single sample in a study of PD-1 blockade in classical Hodgkin lymphoma. This table comes from immunoSEQ multiplex PCR, and its TCRdb copy is limited to in-frame clones, with some not included. The data hold about 85,000 clones, with 75% to 95% observed a single time. Sequencing used peripheral blood mononuclear cells (PBMCs), obtained before the fourth cycle of nivolumab. The source of these receptors is a human donor with classical Hodgkin lymphoma. Both conserved end residues are part of each CDR3. D genes are given only for firm matches. Only some rows state a clone size, as once, few, many or a class for expanded clones.

cdr3_length | j_call | v_call | d_call | clone_size | cdr3_aa | cdr3_nt
16 | TRBJ1-4 | TRBV5-1 | - | - | CASSLELGQGEEKLFF | TGCGCCAGCAGCTTGGAACTAGGACAAGGAGAGGAAAAACTGTTTTTT
11 | TRBJ2-1 | TRBV2 | - | - | CASSVFNEQFF | TGTGCCAGCAGTGTCTTCAATGAGCAGTTCTTC
16 | TRBJ1-2 | TRBV10-1 | TRBD1 | - | CASSESARGLNYGYTF | TGCGCCAGCAGTGAGAGTGCCAGGGGGTTAAACTATGGCTACACCTTC
15 | TRBJ2-5 | TRBV4-1 | - | - | CASSPRWDLQETQYF | TGCGCCAGCAGCCCGAGGTGGGACTTACAAGAGACCCAGTACTTC
14 | TRBJ1-6 | TRBV7-6 | - | few | CASSSGSWNSPLHF | TGTGCCAGCAGCTCGGGGAGTTGGAATTCACCCCTCCACTTT
14 | TRBJ1-1 | TRBV19 | - | - | CASSFRTSNTEAFF | TGTGCCAGTAGTTTCAGGACATCAAACACTGAAGCTTTCTTT
13 | TRBJ1-1 | TRBV9 | TRBD1 | - | CASSSDREAEAFF | TGTGCCAGCAGCTCCGACAGGGAGGCTGAAGCTTTCTTT
13 | TRBJ2-7 | TRBV7-3 | TRBD1 | - | CASSLIDRDEQYF | TGTGCCAGCAGCTTAATAGACAGGGACGAGCAGTACTTC
13 | TRBJ1-5 | TRBV29-1 | - | few | CSVTDSSNQPQHF | TGCAGCGTAACTGACAGTAGCAATCAGCCCCAGCATTTT
15 | TRBJ2-2 | TRBV2 | - | once | CASSEGGGHTGELFF | TGTGCCAGCAGTGAAGGAGGGGGTCACACCGGGGAGCTGTTTTTT
17 | TRBJ2-1 | TRBV2 | TRBD2 | - | CASGTTSGGSSYNEQFF | TGTGCCAGCGGGACGACTAGCGGGGGGAGCTCCTACAATGAGCAGTTCTTC
14 | TRBJ2-5 | TRBV9 | - | - | CASSVRGSQETQYF | TGTGCCAGCAGCGTCAGGGGTTCCCAAGAGACCCAGTACTTC
14 | TRBJ2-7 | TRBV6-5 | TRBD1 | - | CASSRQGAFYEQYF | TGTGCCAGCAGCCGACAGGGGGCTTTCTACGAGCAGTACTTC
15 | TRBJ2-7 | TRBV7-8 | TRBD1 | - | CASSLDEGASGEQYF | TGTGCCAGCAGCTTAGATGAGGGGGCGTCGGGCGAGCAGTACTTC
14 | TRBJ1-1 | TRBV4-2 | - | - | CASSQRRGYTEAFF | TGTGCCAGCAGCCAAAGAAGAGGGTACACTGAAGCTTTCTTT
15 | TRBJ1-6 | TRBV18 | TRBD1 | - | CASSRGTGDNSPLHF | TGTGCCAGCTCACGCGGGACAGGGGATAATTCACCCCTCCACTTT
16 | TRBJ1-6 | TRBV6-1 | TRBD1 | - | CASSEAPGGKGSPLHF | TGTGCCAGCAGTGAAGCGCCAGGGGGAAAGGGGTCACCCCTCCACTTT
20 | TRBJ1-2 | TRBV28 | TRBD1 | - | CASSDVDRGLSFLPNYGYTF | TGTGCCAGCAGTGACGTGGACAGGGGGTTATCCTTTCTCCCCAACTATGGCTACACCTTC
17 | TRBJ1-2 | TRBV5-1 | - | - | CASSLTRLTRANYGYTF | TGCGCCAGCAGCTTAACAAGGTTAACACGGGCTAACTATGGCTACACCTTC
13 | TRBJ2-7 | TRBV7-6 | - | - | CASSLVAVDEQYF | TGTGCCAGCAGCTTAGTCGCAGTGGACGAGCAGTACTTC
14 | TRBJ2-7 | TRBV5-8 | TRBD1 | - | CASIDRDAGYEQYF | TGTGCCAGCATCGACAGGGATGCAGGCTACGAGCAGTACTTC
15 | TRBJ1-3 | TRBV19 | TRBD1 | - | CASSPWTGDGNTIYF | TGTGCCAGTAGTCCCTGGACAGGGGATGGAAACACCATATATTTT
14 | TRBJ1-2 | TRBV6-5 | TRBD1 | - | CASSYFGRGYGYTF | TGTGCCAGCAGTTACTTTGGCAGGGGGTATGGCTACACCTTC
15 | TRBJ2-1 | TRBV7-2 | TRBD2 | - | CASSFQRGAYNEQFF | TGTGCCAGCAGTTTCCAGCGGGGGGCTTACAATGAGCAGTTCTTC
14 | TRBJ2-5 | TRBV7-2 | - | - | CASSLRQRQETQYF | TGTGCCAGCAGCTTGCGGCAGAGACAAGAGACCCAGTACTTC
13 | TRBJ1-1 | TRBV5-1 | - | - | CASKVTVNTEAFF | TGCGCCAGCAAGGTAACAGTTAACACTGAAGCTTTCTTT
15 | TRBJ2-5 | TRBV9 | TRBD2 | - | CASSVDGGALKTQYF | TGTGCCAGCAGCGTAGACGGGGGGGCGTTGAAGACCCAGTACTTC
13 | TRBJ2-3 | TRBV9 | - | - | CASSVGRADTQYF | TGTGCCAGCAGCGTAGGTCGGGCAGATACGCAGTATTTT
15 | TRBJ2-7 | TRBV6-5 | TRBD1 | - | CASSYSGTVASEQYF | TGTGCCAGCAGTTACTCCGGGACAGTGGCGTCCGAGCAGTACTTC
14 | TRBJ1-1 | TRBV5-6 | - | - | CASSGTGTGNEAFF | TGTGCCAGCAGCGGGACCGGGACGGGGAATGAAGCTTTCTTT
14 | TRBJ1-4 | TRBV28 | - | few | CASSLPSGDEKLFF | TGTGCCAGCAGTCTCCCCTCAGGGGACGAAAAACTGTTTTTT
15 | TRBJ2-5 | TRBV5-5 | - | - | CASSSTLGRQETQYF | TGTGCCAGCAGCTCTACCCTAGGACGGCAAGAGACCCAGTACTTC
15 | TRBJ2-3 | TRBV5-1 | TRBD2 | - | CASSYLSGGTDTQYF | TGCGCCAGCAGCTACCTTAGCGGGGGAACAGATACGCAGTATTTT
16 | TRBJ2-7 | TRBV7-9 | - | - | CASSLSRGQFSYEQYF | TGTGCCAGCAGCTTAAGTCGCGGCCAGTTCTCCTACGAGCAGTACTTC
11 | TRBJ1-6 | TRBV30 | - | - | CAWSEPGALHF | TGTGCCTGGAGTGAGCCCGGGGCCCTCCACTTT
15 | TRBJ2-1 | TRBV7-2 | TRBD2 | - | CASSFGGGSYNEQFF | TGTGCCAGCAGCTTTGGGGGGGGAAGCTACAATGAGCAGTTCTTC
16 | TRBJ1-1 | TRBV19 | - | once | CASSRPWGGMNTEAFF | TGTGCCAGTAGCCGCCCCTGGGGGGGAATGAACACTGAAGCTTTCTTT
14 | TRBJ2-7 | TRBV27 | - | - | CASKNPGLLYEQYF | TGTGCCAGCAAGAACCCGGGACTCCTTTACGAGCAGTACTTC
17 | TRBJ2-2 | TRBV5-1 | - | once | CASRRGRVTSNTGELFF | TGCGCCAGCAGACGGGGACGGGTGACCTCGAACACCGGGGAGCTGTTTTTT
14 | TRBJ1-4 | TRBV5-1 | - | - | CASSQAPGGEKLFF | TGCGCCAGCAGCCAGGCCCCGGGGGGTGAAAAACTGTTTTTT
15 | TRBJ1-5 | TRBV19 | - | - | CASRWGVGYNQPQHF | TGTGCCAGTAGATGGGGGGTGGGGTACAATCAGCCCCAGCATTTT
13 | TRBJ1-1 | TRBV29-1 | TRBD1 | - | CSVRTGRDTEAFF | TGCAGCGTTCGGACAGGGCGGGACACTGAAGCTTTCTTT
13 | TRBJ2-1 | TRBV30 | - | - | CAWSPPTFVEQFF | TGTGCCTGGAGTCCCCCGACGTTCGTCGAGCAGTTCTTC